Listed below are T cell receptor beta chains from one sample, sequenced in a study of beta chain features in type 1 diabetes. TCRdb keeps only in-frame clones here, not all; method: immunoSEQ multiplex PCR. The repertoire holds around 300,000 clones, with 8% as singletons. The sample taken for sequencing was central memory CD4+ T cells from blood. The receptor set was obtained from a woman aged 18-35 years in good health. Each CDR3 is given with its conserved first and last residue. The D gene is left open where the match is weak. Clone size appears in some rows only: once, few, many, or a class for an expanded clone.

CDR3aa: CASSLPRTGRQETQYF; CDR3nt: TGTGCCAGCAGCTTACCTCGGACGGGGAGGCAAGAGACCCAGTACTTC; d_gene: -; j_gene: TRBJ2-5; v_gene: TRBV7-9; abundance: -
CDR3aa: CASSKERVSSYEQYF; CDR3nt: TGTGCCAGCAGCAAGGAGCGGGTGAGCTCCTACGAGCAGTACTTC; d_gene: -; j_gene: TRBJ2-7; v_gene: TRBV27; abundance: many
CDR3aa: CASSQEGAHYGYTF; CDR3nt: TGTGCCAGCAGCCAAGAGGGGGCCCACTATGGCTACACCTTC; d_gene: -; j_gene: TRBJ1-2; v_gene: TRBV14; abundance: few
CDR3aa: CASRWGSALNSPLHF; CDR3nt: TGTGCCAGTAGATGGGGATCGGCCCTTAATTCACCCCTCCACTTT; d_gene: -; j_gene: TRBJ1-6; v_gene: TRBV19; abundance: few
CDR3aa: CASSHTTLAGGPRYEQYF; CDR3nt: TGTGCCAGCAGCCATACGACGCTAGCGGGAGGGCCGCGCTACGAGCAGTACTTC; d_gene: TRBD2; j_gene: TRBJ2-7; v_gene: TRBV27; abundance: -
CDR3aa: CASGDLGQANTGELFF; CDR3nt: TGTGCCAGCGGGGATTTGGGACAGGCTAACACCGGGGAGCTGTTTTTT; d_gene: TRBD1; j_gene: TRBJ2-2; v_gene: TRBV2; abundance: many
CDR3aa: CASSPQGSSTEAFF; CDR3nt: TGTGCCAGCTCACCACAGGGGTCAAGCACTGAAGCTTTCTTT; d_gene: -; j_gene: TRBJ1-1; v_gene: TRBV18; abundance: many
CDR3aa: CASSSGGTTNEKLFF; CDR3nt: TGTGCCAGCAGCTCCGGGGGCACAACTAATGAAAAACTGTTTTTT; d_gene: -; j_gene: TRBJ1-4; v_gene: TRBV5-4; abundance: few
CDR3aa: CATSRHGGTTEAFF; CDR3nt: TGTGCCACCAGCAGGCATGGAGGGACCACTGAAGCTTTCTTT; d_gene: -; j_gene: TRBJ1-1; v_gene: TRBV15; abundance: many
CDR3aa: CASSIRTGGELFF; CDR3nt: TGTGCCAGCAGCATTCGGACCGGGGGGGAGCTGTTTTTT; d_gene: -; j_gene: TRBJ2-2; v_gene: TRBV6-5; abundance: few
CDR3aa: CASSLGGWNDNEQFF; CDR3nt: TGTGCCAGCAGCTTAGGGGGGTGGAACGACAATGAGCAGTTCTTC; d_gene: -; j_gene: TRBJ2-1; v_gene: TRBV7-6; abundance: -
CDR3aa: CASAQSLYGYTF; CDR3nt: TGTGCCAGCGCTCAGTCGCTCTATGGCTACACCTTC; d_gene: -; j_gene: TRBJ1-2; v_gene: TRBV6-6; abundance: few
CDR3aa: CSVETTGKGTNPYEQYF; CDR3nt: TGCAGCGTTGAGACGACAGGGAAAGGGACAAACCCCTACGAGCAGTACTTC; d_gene: TRBD1; j_gene: TRBJ2-7; v_gene: TRBV29-1; abundance: -
CDR3aa: CASSAQGSGANVLTF; CDR3nt: TGTGCCAGCAGCGCGCAGGGTTCTGGGGCCAACGTCCTGACTTTC; d_gene: -; j_gene: TRBJ2-6; v_gene: TRBV9; abundance: -
CDR3aa: CASGRGVEKLFF; CDR3nt: TGTGCCAGTGGCAGGGGGGTTGAAAAACTGTTTTTT; d_gene: TRBD1; j_gene: TRBJ1-4; v_gene: TRBV19; abundance: many
CDR3aa: CASSYDVWGDYGYTF; CDR3nt: TGTGCCAGCAGTTACGATGTATGGGGTGACTATGGCTACACCTTC; d_gene: -; j_gene: TRBJ1-2; v_gene: TRBV6-5; abundance: -
CDR3aa: CASSLSQGQSYEQYF; CDR3nt: TGTGCCAGCAGCTTGTCCCAGGGTCAGTCCTACGAGCAGTACTTC; d_gene: -; j_gene: TRBJ2-7; v_gene: TRBV5-5; abundance: -
CDR3aa: CASSQRDIYGELFF; CDR3nt: TGTGCCAGCAGCCAACGAGATATCTACGGGGAGCTGTTTTTT; d_gene: -; j_gene: TRBJ2-2; v_gene: TRBV14; abundance: few
CDR3aa: CSVAAGRQETQYF; CDR3nt: TGCAGCGTTGCTGCGGGGAGACAAGAGACCCAGTACTTC; d_gene: -; j_gene: TRBJ2-5; v_gene: TRBV29-1; abundance: once
CDR3aa: CASSQGSERGLGTDTQYF; CDR3nt: TGTGCCAGCAGCCAAGGATCCGAGAGGGGGCTAGGCACAGATACGCAGTATTTT; d_gene: TRBD1; j_gene: TRBJ2-3; v_gene: TRBV4-2; abundance: few
CDR3aa: CASSQDRLRQGNEQFF; CDR3nt: TGTGCCAGCAGCCAAGATCGCCTGCGGCAAGGGAATGAGCAGTTCTTC; d_gene: -; j_gene: TRBJ2-1; v_gene: TRBV14; abundance: few
CDR3aa: CASSFGAAISGANVLTF; CDR3nt: TGTGCCAGCAGCTTCGGGGCGGCCATCTCTGGGGCCAACGTCCTGACTTTC; d_gene: -; j_gene: TRBJ2-6; v_gene: TRBV7-8; abundance: few
CDR3aa: CASSPWRGVENIQYF; CDR3nt: TGTGCCAGCAGCCCTTGGAGGGGAGTAGAAAACATTCAGTACTTC; d_gene: -; j_gene: TRBJ2-4; v_gene: TRBV5-4; abundance: many
CDR3aa: CASSLSKLAPYNEQFF; CDR3nt: TGTGCCAGCAGCTTAAGTAAACTAGCGCCGTACAATGAGCAGTTCTTC; d_gene: TRBD2; j_gene: TRBJ2-1; v_gene: TRBV5-6; abundance: many
CDR3aa: CASLPSGGAGELFF; CDR3nt: TGTGCCAGCCTACCTAGCGGGGGAGCCGGGGAGCTGTTTTTT; d_gene: TRBD2; j_gene: TRBJ2-2; v_gene: TRBV28; abundance: -